This entry lists 26 T cell receptor beta chains sequenced from one sample in a study of blood T cell repertoires in COVID-19. Sequencing was performed with immunoSEQ multiplex PCR; in TCRdb, only in-frame clones are kept and a portion is missing. The sample consists of 55,000 to 65,000 clones, about nine tenths of them appearing once. Sequenced: peripheral blood. Source of these receptors: a human donor with acute or convalescent COVID-19. The donor label of this sample is uncertain.

The CDR3 here is CASSQEGQLASGANVLTF. CDR3 in DNA: TGCGCCAGCAGCCAAGAAGGACAGCTAGCATCTGGGGCCAACGTCCTGACTTTC. The chain employs TRBV4-1 and TRBJ2-6; a weak D match, TRBD1 (6 bases). V gave up 0 bases and J gave up 1 base, with 13 bases separating them. This CDR3 comprises 18 residues. The germline gives CDR1 MGHRA, CDR2 YSYEKL.

The chain uses TRBV18 and TRBJ2-1; TRBD1 matches at 7 bases. Germline-derived CDR1 and CDR2 are KGHSH and LQKENI. The J segment lost 0 bases and the V segment lost 3 bases, leaving 5 bases of the junction unmatched. The CDR3 covers 16 residues. The CDR3 here is CASSPTNRGSYNEQFF. In nucleotides, the CDR3 is TGTGCCAGCTCACCCACAAACAGGGGCTCCTACAATGAGCAGTTCTTC.

The chain has TRBV19 and TRBJ1-6; 7 positions agree with TRBD1. Germline V CDR1 and CDR2: LNHDA, SQIVND (reference sequence). CDR3 length: 12 residues. CDR3 coding DNA: TGTGGAAGTGGGACAGAAAATTCACCCCTCCACTTT. Amino acids: CGSGTENSPLHF.

The chain links TRBV28 to TRBJ2-3, with D perhaps matching TRBD1 (5 bases). V was cut by 6 bases and J by 2 bases, with 9 bases left in between. The CDR3 loop spans 13 amino acids. CDR1 is MDHEN, CDR2 SYDVKM, per germline. Here the CDR3 DNA reads TGTGCCAGCAGGGACAAGGCCACAGATACGCAGTATTTT. It is translated as CASRDKATDTQYF.

The V call is TRBV29-1, the J call TRBJ2-1, with 8 bases aligning to TRBD2. CDR1 SQVTM and CDR2 ANQGSEA come from the germline V gene. The CDR3 is 13 amino acids. With 2 bases clipped from V and 7 bases from J, the junction kept 4 bases outside the gene matches. The CDR3 region has the DNA TGCAGCGTTGAAAGGTCGGGAGGGAATGAGCAGTTCTTC. Translated, it gives CSVERSGGNEQFF.

This rearrangement joins TRBV7-9 to TRBJ1-1; D call uncertain. In germline, CDR1 is SEHNR, CDR2 FQNEAQ (reference sequence). CDR3 length: 15 amino acids. Trimming cost V 7 bases and J 0 bases, with 15 bases left between them. CDR3 DNA: TGTGCCAGCACCCAAAGGGAGAGAATGAACACTGAAGCTTTCTTT. Translating gives CASTQRERMNTEAFF.

This chain uses TRBV18 with TRBJ2-3; 7 bases fit TRBD2. J was trimmed by 3 bases and V by 4 bases; bases with no gene match: 4. This CDR3 region has 14 residues. Germline loops: CDR1 KGHSH, CDR2 LQKENI. The CDR3 here is CASSLTSPTDTQYF. The CDR3 nucleotides are TGTGCCAGCTCACTGACTAGCCCTACAGATACGCAGTATTTT.

The genes are TRBV20-1 and TRBJ1-1; D remains ambiguous. The germline gives CDR1 DFQATT, CDR2 SNEGSKA (reference sequence). This CDR3 is 13 amino acids long. The germline V and J ends were trimmed by 3 bases and 1 base, with 9 bases remaining between them. CDR3 loop: CSASKRSNTEAFF. The CDR3 region has the DNA TGCAGTGCTAGTAAACGGTCGAACACTGAAGCTTTCTTT.

The genes are TRBV12-5 and TRBJ2-1; 15 positions match TRBD2. CDR1 LGHNT and CDR2 FRNRAP come from the germline V gene. The CDR3 is 18 residues long. The ends lost 6 bases at V and 3 bases at J; junction bases unmatched: 9. As DNA, the CDR3 is TGTGCTAGTGGCCCGGGACTAGCGGGAGGAGCCGTCTACAATGAGCAGTTCTTC. Its translation: CASGPGLAGGAVYNEQFF.

CDR3 in amino acids: CASSSGGRGETQYF. CDR3 DNA sequence: TGTGCCAGCAGCTCAGGGGGCCGAGGTGAGACCCAGTACTTC. V gene TRBV5-4 combines with J gene TRBJ2-5, with 8 bases matching TRBD1. The V gene end was trimmed by 3 bases and the J gene end by 5 bases; junction bases not matched to a gene: 6. This CDR3 spans 14 amino acids. Germline CDR1 is SGHNT and CDR2 is YYREEE (reference sequence).

The gene calls are TRBV10-3 and TRBJ1-1; the match to TRBD1 covers 7 bases. The CDR3 has 13 amino acids. Germline V CDR1 and CDR2: ENHRY, SYGVKD. V shed 9 bases, J shed 0 bases, and the junction held 4 bases outside the gene matches. The CDR3 is CAIGQVMNTEAFF. The CDR3 DNA follows: TGTGCCATAGGACAGGTAATGAACACTGAAGCTTTCTTT.

The chain combines TRBV28 with TRBJ1-2; D remains unclear. V lost 2 bases and J lost 5, with 9 bases in between. CDR3 length: 13 residues. Germline assignment: CDR1 MDHEN and CDR2 SYDVKM. CDR3 residues: CASSLGRVYGYTF. The CDR3 DNA reads as TGTGCCAGCAGTTTAGGGCGTGTGTATGGCTACACCTTC.

The gene calls are TRBV5-4 and TRBJ1-5; D not certain. Germline V gives CDR1 SGHNT, CDR2 YYREEE (reference sequence). The CDR3 totals 13 residues. Trimming pared 4 bases from V and 8 bases from J, leaving 13 bases between. The CDR3 loop reads CASSREQSEPQHF. DNA for the CDR3: TGTGCCAGCAGCCGAGAACAGAGTGAGCCCCAGCATTTT.

The chain combines TRBV3-1 (or the pseudogene TRBV3-2) with TRBJ2-3, with 13 nucleotides matching TRBD2. CDR3 length equals 14 residues. The V gene end was trimmed by 5 bases and the J gene end by 6 bases; junction bases not matched to a gene: 2. Per the germline V gene, CDR1 is LGHDT and CDR2 is YNNKEL (reference sequence). Here the CDR3 reads CASSEGLAGDTQYF. Here the CDR3 DNA reads TGTGCCAGCAGCGAGGGACTAGCGGGGGATACGCAGTATTTT.

The chain is built from TRBV27 and TRBJ2-3, with 7 positions matching TRBD2. In germline, CDR1 is MNHEY, CDR2 SMNVEV (reference sequence). The J segment lost 7 bases and the V segment lost 5 bases, leaving 9 bases of the junction unmatched. The CDR3 extends over 14 amino acids. Written as DNA, the CDR3 is TGTGCCAGCAGTCCTGGGGGGGGTTCACATACGCAGTATTTT. Translating it yields CASSPGGGSHTQYF.

The rearrangement joins TRBV5-1 to TRBJ2-3, with D tentatively TRBD1 (5 bases). Germline loops: CDR1 SGHRS, CDR2 YFSETQ. The V and J ends lost 2 bases and 4 bases respectively, with 14 bases between them. The CDR3 is made up of 15 amino acids. CDR3 sequence reads: CASSLGRVEADTQYF. CDR3 DNA sequence: TGCGCCAGCAGCTTAGGCAGGGTAGAAGCAGATACGCAGTATTTT.

The chain uses TRBV18 and TRBJ2-7, with 9 positions matching TRBD1. Germline-derived CDR1 and CDR2 are KGHSH and LQKENI. With 5 bases clipped from V and 5 bases from J, the junction kept 7 bases outside the gene matches. CDR3 length: 14 amino acids. DNA for the CDR3: TGTGCCAGCTCATCCAGAACAGGGGGCGACGAGCAGTACTTC. This codes for CASSSRTGGDEQYF.

This CDR3 is CASSLSHYATGANTGELFF. For the CDR3, the DNA is TGTGCCAGCAGTTTATCTCATTATGCGACAGGGGCGAACACCGGGGAGCTGTTTTTT. The chain employs TRBV27 and TRBJ2-2; 8 bases agree with TRBD1. CDR1 and CDR2 (germline): MNHEY, SMNVEV (reference sequence). CDR3 size: 19 residues. J was trimmed by 0 bases and V by 0 bases; bases with no gene match: 9.

The V and J genes are TRBV20-1 and TRBJ2-5, with D tentatively TRBD2 (5 bases). The CDR3 covers 11 residues. V was clipped by 5 bases and J by 5 bases, with 9 bases between them. Germline V gene sequence: CDR1 DFQATT, CDR2 SNEGSKA (reference sequence). CDR3 region: CSAWGEETQYF. The CDR3 coding sequence is TGCAGTGCTTGGGGAGAGGAGACCCAGTACTTC.

V is TRBV21-1 and J is TRBJ2-7; the D call TRBD1 from the table was never checked on the DNA. TRBV21-1 is a known pseudogene. The CDR3 sequence is 18 residues long. The CDR3 loop reads CASSKVPPRQGAYYEQYF. As DNA, the CDR3 is TGTGCCAGCAGCAAAGTACCCCCACGACAGGGGGCATACTACGAGCAGTACTTC.

The V call is TRBV25-1, the J call TRBJ2-5; 7 nucleotides line up with TRBD2. V shed 6 bases and J 4 bases; nucleotides not matched to a gene: 8. The CDR3 covers 14 residues. Germline values: CDR1 MGHDK, CDR2 SYGVNS. Written as DNA, the CDR3 is TGTGCCAGCAGCCAAGCGGGGATCACAGAGACCCAGTACTTC. It codes for CASSQAGITETQYF.

This chain links TRBV5-1 with TRBJ1-1; the D is unclear. Germline-derived CDR1 and CDR2 are SGHRS and YFSETQ. The ends were cut back, 3 bases at V and 1 base at J, with 10 bases in the middle. There are 14 residues in the CDR3. CDR3 sequence: CASSSAGSNTEAFF. The DNA for the CDR3 is TGCGCCAGCAGCTCGGCGGGGTCGAACACTGAAGCTTTCTTT.

The genes are TRBV9 and TRBJ2-2, with 7 bases fitting TRBD2. This CDR3 comprises 14 residues. V trimming: 2 bases; J trimming: 5 bases; junction bases outside the gene matches: 3. Germline V lookup: CDR1 SGDLS, CDR2 YYNGEE. CDR3 in DNA: TGTGCCAGCAGCGTCGATAGCGGGACCGGGGAGCTGTTTTTT. Translating it yields CASSVDSGTGELFF.

The CDR3 sequence is CASSLIQETQYF. Here the CDR3 DNA reads TGTGCCAGCAGCCTAATCCAAGAGACCCAGTACTTC. V and J are TRBV13 and TRBJ2-5; D is ambiguous. Germline assignment: CDR1 PRHDT and CDR2 FYEKMQ (reference sequence). The CDR3 contains 12 residues. The ends were cut back, 5 bases at V and 1 base at J, with 5 bases in the middle.

This chain joins TRBV5-1 and TRBJ2-7, with 7 bases that match TRBD2. J gave up 5 bases and V 3 bases, and 5 bases lay outside the gene matches. The V gene's germline CDR1 is SGHRS and CDR2 YFSETQ. CDR3 length: 13 residues. In DNA, the CDR3 is TGCGCCAGCAGCTGGGAGGGCCGTAACGAGCAGTACTTC. It specifies CASSWEGRNEQYF.

The V gene is TRBV18, the J gene TRBJ1-5; no clear D gene. The CDR3 runs to 13 residues. Germline V gene sequence: CDR1 KGHSH, CDR2 LQKENI. The V end was cut by 3 bases, the J end by 2 bases, with 5 bases between. In DNA, the CDR3 is TGTGCCAGCTCACCTTCGGGCAATCAGCCCCAGCATTTT. This sequence encodes CASSPSGNQPQHF.